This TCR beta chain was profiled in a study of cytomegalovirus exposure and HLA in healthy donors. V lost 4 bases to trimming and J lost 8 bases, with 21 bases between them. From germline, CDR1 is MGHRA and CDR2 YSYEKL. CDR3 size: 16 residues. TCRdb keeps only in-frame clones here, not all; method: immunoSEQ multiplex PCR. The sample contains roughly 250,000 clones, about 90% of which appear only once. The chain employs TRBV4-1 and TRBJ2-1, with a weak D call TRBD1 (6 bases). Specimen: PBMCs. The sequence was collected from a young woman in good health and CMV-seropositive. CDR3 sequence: CASSRNTIRGLDEQFF. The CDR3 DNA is TGCGCCAGCAGCCGGAACACAATCAGGGGTCTCGATGAGCAGTTCTTC.